A selection of T cell receptor beta chains follows, all from one sample in a study of blood T cell repertoires in COVID-19. Assay: immunoSEQ multiplex PCR; the TCRdb copy retains only in-frame clones and omits some. This sample yields about 170,000 clones, of which 83% are seen a single time; around 2% belongs to the top ten. The sequencing input was peripheral blood. The receptors were gathered from a woman over 75 with acute or convalescent COVID-19. The CDR3 runs from the conserved cysteine through the conserved F or W. D genes are given only for firm matches. Clone size, where shown, is once, few, many, or a class for clones that have expanded.

-	TRBV19	-	TRBJ1-5	TGTGCCAGTAGTCAAATGGAGGGACCGGGGGCCCAGCATTTT	CASSQMEGPGAQHF
TRBD1	TRBV19	-	TRBJ1-1	TGTGCCAGTAGTAAGGGGGGACAGGAGAACACTGAAGCTTTCTTT	CASSKGGQENTEAFF
-	TRBV19	-	TRBJ2-7	TGTGCCACCTCGGGATTCTACGAGCAGTACTTC	CATSGFYEQYF
-	TRBV19	once	TRBJ2-3	TGTGCCAGTAGTGTCGACAGGAGACGCACAGATACGCAGTATTTT	CASSVDRRRTDTQYF
TRBD1	TRBV2	-	TRBJ1-3	TGTGCCAGCAGCGGACAGGGGGGGACAAACACCATATATTTT	CASSGQGGTNTIYF
-	TRBV5-5	-	TRBJ1-2	TGTGCCAGCAGCGCTCCGACGGGTGGCTACACCTTC	CASSAPTGGYTF
TRBD1	TRBV30	-	TRBJ1-6	TGTGCCTGGAGTTCCGGGACAGATAATTCACCCCTCCACTTT	CAWSSGTDNSPLHF
-	TRBV24-1	-	TRBJ1-2	TGTGCCACCAGTGATTTGGAGATAAACTATGGCTACACCTTC	CATSDLEINYGYTF
-	TRBV29-1	-	TRBJ1-2	TGCAGCGTTGAAGGAGGGTTCTATGGCTACACCTTC	CSVEGGFYGYTF
TRBD1	TRBV19	-	TRBJ1-2	TGTGCCAGTAGCTGGACAGGGGGTGGTGGCTACACCTTC	CASSWTGGGGYTF
-	TRBV6-5	-	TRBJ1-1	TGTGCCAGCAGACGAGGGGGAGGGGTAAACACTGAAGCTTTCTTT	CASRRGGGVNTEAFF
-	TRBV30	-	TRBJ2-3	TGTGCCTGGAATGGTCCTAGGAACACAGATACGCAGTATTTT	CAWNGPRNTDTQYF
TRBD2	TRBV4-2	few	TRBJ2-1	TGTGCCAGCAGCCAAACCCTCAGCGGGGGGGCTTACAATGAGCAGTTCTTC	CASSQTLSGGAYNEQFF
-	TRBV2	-	TRBJ2-3	TGTGCCAGCAGTGAACTCGGGACACAAGTGGGAGATACGCAGTATTTT	CASSELGTQVGDTQYF
TRBD1	TRBV29-1	once	TRBJ2-7	TGCAGCGTTGAAACGTCCGGGACAGGGGGCGAGCAGTACTTC	CSVETSGTGGEQYF
-	TRBV7-9	-	TRBJ2-1	TGTGCCAGCAGCCAGGACACCTTCAATGAGCAGTTCTTC	CASSQDTFNEQFF
-	TRBV28	-	TRBJ1-1	TGTGCCAGCAGTTTATCAAATACGGGGGCTGAAGCTTTCTTT	CASSLSNTGAEAFF